What follows are 21 T cell receptor beta chains derived from one specimen sequenced in a study of PD-1 blockade in classical Hodgkin lymphoma. Following autologous stem cell transplantation, relapse occurred in every patient, and exposure to brentuximab vedotin varied. Sequenced by immunoSEQ multiplex PCR; TCRdb stores in-frame clones only, minus some. The profile shows roughly 55,000 clones, approximately 81% of them singletons. The starting material was peripheral blood mononuclear cells (PBMCs), obtained at baseline. The source of these receptors is a human donor with classical Hodgkin lymphoma.

The chain recombines TRBV10-3 with TRBJ2-5; the match to TRBD1 covers 9 bases. Per the germline V gene, CDR1 is ENHRY and CDR2 is SYGVKD. This CDR3 is built from 12 residues. Unmatched junction bases numbered 4, after V lost 10 bases and J lost 4 bases. The CDR3 loop reads CATRTGAETQYF. CDR3 in DNA: TGTGCCACACGGACAGGGGCAGAGACCCAGTACTTC.

The rearrangement uses TRBV19 and TRBJ2-1; 10 bases are a match to TRBD2. The CDR3 runs 16 residues. The germline CDR1 and CDR2 sequences are LNHDA and SQIVND (reference sequence). V shed 3 bases, J shed 8 bases, and the junction held 10 bases outside the gene matches. CDR3 loop: CASSIGAGGRLDEQFF. DNA for the CDR3: TGTGCCAGTAGTATTGGAGCGGGAGGGCGACTAGATGAGCAGTTCTTC.

This clone occurred a few times. The chain uses TRBV7-2 and TRBJ2-1, with D unclear. CDR1 and CDR2 (germline): SGHTA, FQGNSA. V was cut by 5 bases and J by 8 bases, with 13 bases left in between. The CDR3 runs 13 residues. The CDR3 region is CASSPEPFYEQFF. CDR3 nucleotide sequence: TGTGCCAGCAGCCCGGAACCCTTTTATGAGCAGTTCTTC. Based on the CDR3 plus reference TRBV7-2 and TRBJ2-1, the full variable domain is GAGVSQSPSNKVTEKGKDVELRCDPISGHTALYWYRQSLGQGLEFLIYFQGNSAPDKSGLPSDRFSAERTGGSVSTLTIQRTQQEDSAVYLCASSPEPFYEQFFGPGTRLTVL.

This CDR3 is CSVEWTPYGYTF. As DNA, the CDR3 is TGCAGCGTTGAATGGACCCCCTATGGCTACACCTTC. V and J are TRBV29-1 and TRBJ1-2; D is uncertain. CDR3 length: 12 residues. Between the trimmed V and J ends, which lost 2 bases and 4 bases, there was a span of 8 bases. The V gene's germline CDR1 is SQVTM and CDR2 ANQGSEA. The full variable domain, rest sourced from reference TRBV29-1 and TRBJ1-2, is SAVISQKPSRDICQRGTSLTIQCQVDSQVTMMFWYRQQPGQSLTLIATANQGSEATYESGFVIDKFPISRPNLTFSTLTVSNMSPEDSSIYLCSVEWTPYGYTFGSGTRLTVV.

V and J are TRBV19 and TRBJ1-2, with D possibly TRBD1 on 6 matching bases. V lost 5 bases and J 11 bases, leaving 18 bases between the germline ends. CDR1 and CDR2 from the germline V gene are LNHDA and SQIVND (reference sequence). This CDR3 region has 13 residues. The CDR3 region has the DNA TGTGCCAGTAGTTCCCGAGGGGGTTGGGGGTACACCTTC. This gives the protein CASSSRGGWGYTF. Filled out from reference TRBV19 and TRBJ1-2, the complete variable domain reads DGGITQSPKYLFRKEGQNVTLSCEQNLNHDAMYWYRQDPGQGLRLIYYSQIVNDFQKGDIAEGYSVSREKKESFPLTVTSAQKNPTAFYLCASSSRGGWGYTFGSGTRLTVV.

The chain has TRBV5-6 and TRBJ2-3; D uncertain. CDR1 and CDR2 from the germline V gene are SGHDT and YYEEEE. This CDR3 spans 13 amino acids. Between the trimmed V and J ends, which lost 0 bases and 4 bases, there was a span of 6 bases. In DNA form, the CDR3 reads TGTGCCAGCAGCTTGGGGGGATCAGATACGCAGTATTTT. This sequence encodes CASSLGGSDTQYF.

V gene TRBV12-5 combines with J gene TRBJ2-2; D unresolved. The CDR3 sequence is 16 residues long. Between the trimmed V and J ends, which lost 0 bases and 0 bases, there was a span of 8 bases. Looked up from germline, CDR1 is LGHNT and CDR2 is FRNRAP. CDR3 bases: TGTGCTAGTGGTTTGGTACCTGGGGCGAACACCGGGGAGCTGTTTTTT. It translates to CASGLVPGANTGELFF.

In its sample, this clone was seen once. J is TRBJ2-3 and V is TRBV7-9; D is possibly TRBD2 (6 bases). CDR1 is SEHNR, CDR2 FQNEAQ, per germline (reference sequence). V was clipped by 5 bases and J by 7 bases, with 13 bases between them. The CDR3 runs to 13 residues. CDR3 DNA: TGTGCCAGCAGCCGGTGGAGGGCAAATACGCAGTATTTT. Amino acid sequence: CASSRWRANTQYF.

This rearrangement joins TRBV7-2 to TRBJ2-3; no definite D call. V was cut by 1 base and J by 6 bases, with 11 bases left in between. Germline lookup yields CDR1 SGHTA and CDR2 FQGNSA. The CDR3 sequence is 14 residues long. The CDR3 nucleotides read TGTGCCAGCAGCTTAGGGTCTACGCAGGATACGCAGTATTTT. This gives the protein CASSLGSTQDTQYF.

The gene calls are TRBV7-9 and TRBJ2-1, with D possibly being TRBD1 (5 bases). Germline V gene sequence: CDR1 SEHNR, CDR2 FQNEAQ (reference sequence). Deletions cut 6 bases from V and 3 bases from J, with 12 bases between. CDR3 length: 14 amino acids. In nucleotides, the CDR3 is TGTGCCAGCAGGGGGCCGGGCGTCTACAATGAGCAGTTCTTC. It codes for CASRGPGVYNEQFF. Combining the CDR3 with reference TRBV7-9 and TRBJ2-1 gives the whole variable domain DTGVSQNPRHKITKRGQNVTFRCDPISEHNRLYWYRQTLGQGPEFLTYFQNEAQLEKSRLLSDRFSAERPKGSFSTLEIQRTEQGDSAMYLCASRGPGVYNEQFFGPGTRLTVL.

The chain uses TRBV5-1 and TRBJ2-7; possible D gene TRBD2, 6 bases. The V gene lost 5 bases and the J gene lost 0 bases, with 12 bases spanning the gap. Germline V gives CDR1 SGHRS, CDR2 YFSETQ. The CDR3 length is 14 residues. This CDR3 reads CASRAGSSSYEQYF. CDR3 nucleotide sequence: TGCGCCAGCAGAGCGGGCAGCTCCTCCTACGAGCAGTACTTC.

CDR3 residues: CASNPTAGGESGYTF. The CDR3 region has the DNA TGCGCCAGCAATCCCACGGCAGGGGGGGAGAGCGGCTACACCTTC. V gene TRBV5-1 combines with J gene TRBJ1-2; 7 bases are a match to TRBD1. The CDR3 is made up of 15 amino acids. Germline lookup yields CDR1 SGHRS and CDR2 YFSETQ. With V trimmed by 6 bases and J by 8 bases, 16 bases remained unmatched.

The rearrangement links TRBV5-1 to TRBJ2-7; TRBD2 matches at 7 bases. The germline V gene encodes CDR1 SGHRS and CDR2 YFSETQ. V lost 4 bases and J lost 2; bases outside the gene matches: 6. The CDR3 runs to 14 residues. CDR3 sequence (DNA): TGCGCCAGCAGCCAAAGCGGGACCCCCTACGAGCAGTACTTC. Its translation: CASSQSGTPYEQYF.

V usage is TRBV29-1 and J usage is TRBJ2-7; D unclear. Germline V gene lookup returns CDR1 SQVTM and CDR2 ANQGSEA. The CDR3 has 12 amino acids. Trimming pared 5 bases from V and 3 bases from J, leaving 11 bases between. The DNA of the CDR3 is TGCAGCGTTAGGGTAGGCGGCTACGAGCAGTACTTC. Its protein product is CSVRVGGYEQYF.

This rearrangement joins TRBV25-1 to TRBJ2-2; no reliable D call. Trimming took off 2 bases at V and 1 base at J, with 11 bases between the two ends. Germline V gives CDR1 MGHDK, CDR2 SYGVNS. This CDR3 spans 16 amino acids. CDR3 loop: CASSEPGEWNTGELFF. In nucleotides, the CDR3 is TGTGCCAGCAGTGAACCCGGCGAGTGGAACACCGGGGAGCTGTTTTTT.

This clone was counted a few times. V gene TRBV2 combines with J gene TRBJ1-1; no clear D. Germline CDR1 SNHLY, CDR2 FYNNEI. Trimming removed 4 bases at V and 1 base at J, with 7 bases between. This CDR3 comprises 13 residues. The CDR3 loop is CASSADSNTEAFF. The CDR3 nucleotides are TGTGCCAGCAGTGCCGACTCGAACACTGAAGCTTTCTTT.

This clone was recorded a few times. The genes are TRBV30 and TRBJ1-2; D possibly corresponds to TRBD1 (6 bases). The CDR3 extends over 13 amino acids. The germline V gene has CDR1 GTSNPN and CDR2 SVGIG (reference sequence). V dropped 4 bases and J dropped 4 bases, with 13 bases sitting between them. DNA of the CDR3: TGTGCCTGGAATCGCGACAGGCCCTATGGCTACACCTTC. It codes for CAWNRDRPYGYTF.

V and J are TRBV5-1 and TRBJ1-4; TRBD1 agrees at 8 bases. The CDR3 is 13 residues long. Germline CDR1 and CDR2: SGHRS and YFSETQ. J was trimmed by 4 bases and V by 5 bases; bases with no gene match: 1. The CDR3 DNA follows: TGCGCCAGCAGGACAGGGGATAATGAAAAACTGTTTTTT. Protein: CASRTGDNEKLFF.

This chain links TRBV19 with TRBJ2-3, with TRBD2 matching 13 bases. Germline CDR1 reads LNHDA; CDR2 reads SQIVND (reference sequence). Trimming at V came to 9 bases and at J to 6 bases, leaving 0 bases not matched to a gene. The CDR3 is 12 residues long. The CDR3 DNA is TGTGCCAGGACTAGCGGGAGGGATACGCAGTATTTT. Protein product: CARTSGRDTQYF.

The V call is TRBV5-4, the J call TRBJ2-1; 10 bases match TRBD1. The CDR3 has 17 amino acids. With V trimmed by 5 bases and J by 4 bases, 12 bases remained unmatched. Germline CDR1 SGHNT, CDR2 YYREEE (reference sequence). CDR3 nucleotides: TGTGCCAGCAGTTCCCTATCGGGGACAGGGGCATACAATGAGCAGTTCTTC. Translation: CASSSLSGTGAYNEQFF.

This clone has only a few counts. The chain combines TRBV6-6 with TRBJ2-7; 7 bases are a match to TRBD1. This CDR3 has 13 residues. V shed 7 bases, J shed 2 bases, and the junction held 5 bases outside the gene matches. Per the germline V gene, CDR1 is MNHNY and CDR2 is SVGAGI (reference sequence). DNA for the CDR3: TGTGCCAGCAACTCAGACAGGGCCTACGAGCAGTACGTC. Its translation is CASNSDRAYEQYV.